This entry lists 28 T cell receptor beta chains sequenced from one sample in a study of tissue T cells after allogeneic stem cell transplantation. As to time point: mouse harvest day 14 after allogeneic transplant. Tail vein injection delivered 10^7 T-cell-depleted bone marrow cells and 10^6 splenic CD5+ T cells. TCRdb's copy holds only in-frame clones and misses some; the assay was immunoSEQ multiplex PCR. The sample has around 1,600 clones; about 48% are singletons. The sequenced sample consisted of spleen. These receptors originate from a female BALB/c mouse given C57BL/6 T cells with graft-versus-host disease after an allogeneic hematopoietic cell transplant.

Worth noting for this clone: The genes and germline here are from mouse. The read gets to within 1 residue of the CDR3 end, and the germline J gene fills in the rest. The chain carries TRBV26 and TRBJ1-4, with a tentative D call TRBD1 (5 bases). Per germline, CDR1 KGHPV and CDR2 FQNQEV (reference sequence). V was pared by 3 bases and J by 0 bases, with 8 bases between. The CDR3 sequence is 15 residues long. The CDR3 here is CASSLGHISNERLFF. The sequenced part of the CDR3 DNA is TGTGCCAGCAGTCTAGGACACATTTCCAACGAAAGATTATTT. Complete variable domain (other parts from reference TRBV26 and TRBJ1-4): NSKVIQTPRYLVKGQGQKAKMRCIPEKGHPVVFWYQQNKNNEFKFLINFQNQEVLQQIDMTEKRFSAECPSNSPCSLEIQSSEAGDSALYLCASSLGHISNERLFFGHGTKLSVL.

This clone is large (0.1 to 1%) in the sample. Germline and genes: mouse. With the read ending 1 residue before the CDR3 end, the germline J gene is used to fill in that end. The chain uses TRBV19 and TRBJ2-7; a possible D gene is TRBD1 (5 bases). Trimming shortened V by 4 bases and J by 6 bases, and 8 bases separated the two germline ends. Germline assignment: CDR1 FNHDT and CDR2 SITEND (reference sequence). CDR3 length: 11 amino acids. The sequenced CDR3 bases are TGTGCCAGCAGTCAGGGTTTTGAACAGTAC. Translating it yields CASSQGFEQY. In full, the CDR3 is CASSQGFEQYF.

This clone has only one observation. The genes and germline here are from mouse. Read data end 1 residue before the CDR3 end; the end is taken from the germline J gene. V and J are TRBV3 and TRBJ2-1; 8 bases are shared with TRBD1. Germline V gene lookup returns CDR1 SNHLY and CDR2 FYNGKV (reference sequence). The CDR3 is made up of 13 amino acids. Losses at the gene ends were 2 bases for V and 7 bases for J; bases not matched to a gene: 1. The CDR3 is CASSLQGAAEQFF. CDR3 DNA (partial): TGTGCCAGCAGCTTACAGGGGGCAGCTGAGCAGTTC. The full variable domain, rest sourced from reference TRBV3 and TRBJ2-1, is GPKVLQIPSHQIIDMGQMVTLNCDPVSNHLYFYWYKQILGQQMEFLVNFYNGKVMEKSKLFKDQFSVERPDGSYFTLKIQPTALEDSAVYFCASSLQGAAEQFFGPGTRLTVL.

Comment on this clone: Mouse names are used for the genes. The CDR3 end falls 1 residue outside the read, so it is completed with the germline J gene. The chain is built from TRBV16 and TRBJ2-7; D not certain. V shed 0 bases and J shed 4 bases, with 4 bases lying between them. This CDR3 comprises 12 residues. Germline lookup yields CDR1 SGHSA and CDR2 FRNQAP. The CDR3 here is CASSLDRYEQYF. CDR3 DNA, as far as it was read: TGTGCAAGCAGCTTAGACAGGTATGAACAGTAC.

Points on this clone: Gene names and germline refer to mouse. Read sequence stops 1 residue before the CDR3 end, and the germline J gene provides the missing end. The chain combines TRBV13-2 with TRBJ1-1; 8 bases align to TRBD1. The junction had 4 bases not matched to a gene; V was cut back by 3 bases and J by 0 bases. CDR1 and CDR2 (germline): NNHNN, SYGAGS (reference sequence). The CDR3 is 15 amino acids. The CDR3 sequence is CASGAGGLANTEVFF. Partial CDR3 DNA: TGTGCCAGCGGTGCAGGGGGCCTTGCAAACACAGAAGTCTTC.

Remarks on this clone: Germline and genes: mouse. The CDR3 extends 1 residue past the end of the read, so its final part is completed from the germline J gene. V gene TRBV13-2 combines with J gene TRBJ2-7, with TRBD2 matching over 8 bases. Germline V lookup: CDR1 NNHNN, CDR2 SYGAGS (reference sequence). This CDR3 region has 15 residues. Trimming cost V 2 bases and J 0 bases; bases outside gene matches: 4. CDR3 residues: CASGEWGGSSYEQYF. The DNA read from the CDR3 is TGTGCCAGCGGTGAATGGGGGGGGAGCTCCTATGAACAGTAC.

This clone came up once. Gene labels here are mouse ones. The CDR3: CASSDVNERLFF. CDR3 bases read: TGTGCCAGCAGTGATGTCAACGAAAGATTATTT. The chain has TRBV13-3 and TRBJ1-4; D uncertain. The sequence runs out 1 residue before the end of the CDR3; the remainder is reconstructed from the germline J gene. Per germline, CDR1 NNHDY and CDR2 SYVADS. V gave up 0 bases and J gave up 4 bases, with 1 base separating them. The CDR3 consists of 12 residues.

As concerns this clone: The genes and germline here are from mouse. The read terminates 1 residue ahead of where the CDR3 ends, so the germline J gene completes it. This chain links TRBV2 with TRBJ2-3; possible D gene TRBD2, 5 bases. Trimming shortened V by 2 bases and J by 0 bases, and 9 bases separated the two germline ends. The CDR3 has 15 residues. Germline lookup yields CDR1 LGHNA and CDR2 YSYQKL. The CDR3 DNA, read in part, is TGTGCCAGCAGCCAATGGGGTGCTAGTGCAGAAACGCTGTAT. Translated, it gives CASSQWGASAETLY. The whole CDR3 sequence reads CASSQWGASAETLYF.

Note on this clone: Gene names are mouse gene names. The sequenced fragment ends 1 residue before the CDR3 boundary, so the rest is inferred from the germline J gene. J is TRBJ1-1 and V is TRBV5; D may be TRBD1 (6 bases). This CDR3 region has 14 residues. V dropped 4 bases and J dropped 0 bases, with 9 bases sitting between them. The germline V gene has CDR1 LGHNA and CDR2 YNLKQL (reference sequence). The CDR3: CASSPDSANTEVFF. CDR3 DNA, as far as it was read: TGTGCCAGCAGCCCGGACAGTGCAAACACAGAAGTCTTC.

This clone was picked up a small number of times. Gene names denote mouse genes. The CDR3 end is not reached by the read, which stops 1 residue before it; the germline J gene fills it in. V gene TRBV13-1 combines with J gene TRBJ2-7; 8 nucleotides match TRBD2. This CDR3 region has 13 residues. Germline assignment: CDR1 NSHNY and CDR2 SYGAGN. The trim removed 6 bases at V and 0 bases at J, leaving 2 bases unmatched. Incomplete CDR3 DNA: TGTGCCAGCACTACTGGGGGCTCCTATGAACAGTAC. It translates to CASTTGGSYEQY. The entire CDR3 is CASTTGGSYEQYF.

In the case of this clone: All gene names here are mouse names. The read ends 1 residue early relative to the CDR3; the germline J gene fills the gap. This sequence joins TRBV13-3 and TRBJ2-7, with TRBD1 matching 7 bases. The CDR3 extends over 13 amino acids. The trim removed 6 bases at V and 2 bases at J, leaving 5 bases unmatched. The germline CDR1 and CDR2 sequences are NNHDY and SYVADS. CDR3 loop: CASNRDRTYEQYF. CDR3 bases read: TGTGCCAGCAACCGGGACAGAACCTATGAACAGTAC.

In this sample, this clone turned up a few times. Mouse gene names apply. The read halts 1 residue ahead of the CDR3 end, with the missing end drawn from the germline J gene. The chain links TRBV3 to TRBJ2-7, with 10 positions matching TRBD2. The V gene end was trimmed by 4 bases and the J gene end by 6 bases; junction bases not matched to a gene: 3. The germline gives CDR1 SNHLY, CDR2 FYNGKV (reference sequence). The CDR3 length is 13 residues. CDR3 DNA (partial): TGTGCCAGCAGCTCCTGGGGGGGCATTGAACAGTAC. Protein: CASSSWGGIEQY. The CDR3 in its entirety is CASSSWGGIEQYF.

With respect to this clone: The genes are named according to mouse. The CDR3 end is not reached by the read, which stops 1 residue before it; the germline J gene fills it in. The chain combines TRBV19 with TRBJ2-1; TRBD1 matches 10 bases. The CDR3 sequence is 16 residues long. From germline, CDR1 is FNHDT and CDR2 SITEND (reference sequence). V shed 1 base, J shed 4 bases, and the junction held 5 bases outside the gene matches. The CDR3 region is CASSIRDRGRYAEQFF. Incomplete CDR3 DNA: TGTGCCAGCAGTATAAGGGACAGGGGAAGGTATGCTGAGCAGTTC. Looking up the rest from reference TRBV19 and TRBJ2-1 gives the full variable domain: GGIITQTPKFLIGQEGQKLTLKCQQNFNHDTMYWYRQDSGKGLRLIYYSITENDLQKGDLSEGYDASREKKSSFSLTVTSAQKNEMAVFLCASSIRDRGRYAEQFFGPGTRLTVL.

In the case of this clone: Germline and genes: mouse. Sequencing ends 1 residue short of the CDR3 end; the germline J gene provides the rest. The chain couples TRBV23 to TRBJ1-1; the table gives TRBD1 as D, unverified against the DNA. The CDR3 loop spans 14 amino acids. Germline CDR1 and CDR2: KGHTA and FQNQQP. The CDR3 sequence is CSSSRQGSNTEVFF. The part of the CDR3 DNA that was read is TGCTCCAGCAGCCGACAGGGTTCAAACACAGAAGTCTTC. Full variable domain (remainder filled in from reference TRBV23 and TRBJ1-1): DAAVTQKPRYLIKMKGQEAEMKCIPEKGHTAVFWYQQKQSKELKFLIYFQNQQPLDQIDMVKERFSAVCPSSSLCSLGIRTCEAEDSALYLCSSSRQGSNTEVFFGKGTRLTVV.

By its share, this clone is large. Each gene name is a mouse one. Read sequence stops 1 residue before the CDR3 end, and the germline J gene provides the missing end. The chain recombines TRBV20 with TRBJ2-1; D is ambiguous. V lost 1 base to trimming and J lost 3 bases, with 7 bases between them. The germline V gene encodes CDR1 GFQATS and CDR2 STVNSAI. The CDR3 is 13 amino acids. Partial CDR3 DNA: TGTGGTGCTAGGGGACAAGTCTATGCTGAGCAGTTC. Translation: CGARGQVYAEQF. From start to end, the CDR3 is CGARGQVYAEQFF.

This clone showed up just a few times. Gene and germline names: mouse. From the germline J gene comes the end of the CDR3, since the read stops 1 residue before it. The V gene is TRBV13-2, the J gene TRBJ2-7; unclear D gene. Trimming pared 0 bases from V and 6 bases from J, leaving 7 bases between. The CDR3 covers 12 residues. The germline V gene has CDR1 NNHNN and CDR2 SYGAGS (reference sequence). CDR3 DNA (partial): TGTGCCAGCGGTGATGTTAGGGTTGAACAGTAC. It specifies CASGDVRVEQY. The entire CDR3 protein is CASGDVRVEQYF.

Note on this clone: Germline and genes here are mouse. The read ends 1 residue shy of where the CDR3 ends; the end is completed using the germline J gene. V is TRBV19 and J is TRBJ2-1, with D possibly being TRBD1 (9 bases). Trimming left V 2 bases short and J 1 base short, with 19 bases between. The CDR3 is made up of 18 amino acids. Germline CDR1 reads FNHDT; CDR2 reads SITEND (reference sequence). The CDR3 protein is CASSIGTGNWGNYAEQFF. The CDR3 DNA, read in part, is TGTGCCAGCAGTATTGGGACAGGGAACTGGGGGAACTATGCTGAGCAGTTC.

This clone was detected a few times. Mouse gene names apply. With the read ending 1 residue before the CDR3 end, the germline J gene is used to fill in that end. The chain combines TRBV13-2 with TRBJ2-5; 12 nucleotides agree with TRBD2. V lost 3 bases and J lost 1; bases outside the gene matches: 3. CDR1 is NNHNN and CDR2 is SYGAGS in the germline V gene (reference sequence). The CDR3 has 16 residues. The CDR3 DNA, read in part, is TGTGCCAGCGGTGGGGGACTGGGGGGCTACCAAGACACCCAGTAC. It encodes CASGGGLGGYQDTQY. The whole CDR3 protein reads CASGGGLGGYQDTQYF.

Points on this clone: The listed genes are named as in mouse. The CDR3 spells CASSLGGTGGGEQYF. The covered CDR3 bases are TGTGCTAGCAGTTTAGGGGGGACAGGGGGAGGTGAACAGTAC. This chain links TRBV29 with TRBJ2-7; 11 positions agree with TRBD1. The observed sequence ends 1 residue before the CDR3 terminus, with the missing tail filled in from the germline J gene. CDR1 is MSHET and CDR2 is SYDVDS in the germline V gene. After removal of 2 bases from V and 6 bases from J, the junction contained 6 bases not matched to a gene. The CDR3 totals 15 residues. The entire variable domain, with the rest obtained from reference TRBV29 and TRBJ2-7, is as follows: DMKVTQMPRYLIKRMGENVLLECGQDMSHETMYWYRQDPGLGLQLIYISYDVDSNSEGDIPKGYRVSRKKREHFSLILDSAKTNQTSVYFCASSLGGTGGGEQYFGPGTRLTVL.

With respect to this clone: Gene names and germline match the mouse. With the read ending 1 residue before the CDR3 end, the germline J gene is used to fill in that end. This chain connects TRBV13-1 to TRBJ1-2; the D gene is possibly TRBD1 (6 bases). The ends were cut back, 5 bases at V and 3 bases at J, with 11 bases in the middle. Germline loops: CDR1 NSHNY, CDR2 SYGAGN. The CDR3 runs to 13 residues. CDR3 residues: CASRKQGDSDYTF. The part of the CDR3 DNA that was read is TGTGCCAGCAGGAAACAGGGAGACTCCGACTACACC.

Regarding this clone: All gene names here are mouse names. The CDR3 goes on 1 residue after the read ends, and that part is filled in from the germline J gene. The V gene is TRBV12-1, the J gene TRBJ2-5, with TRBD2 matching 9 bases. CDR1 SGHSN and CDR2 HYEKVE come from the germline V gene. Unmatched junction bases numbered 5, after V lost 2 bases and J lost 3 bases. The CDR3 is 15 amino acids. CDR3: CASSRPGLGQDTQYF. The sequenced CDR3 bases are TGTGCCAGCTCTCGGCCGGGACTGGGTCAAGACACCCAGTAC.

There are a few counts of this clone. Germline and genes: mouse. The CDR3 is cut off 1 residue early in the read; its end comes from the germline J gene. V and J are TRBV16 and TRBJ1-3, with 7 bases matching TRBD1. Germline lookup yields CDR1 SGHSA and CDR2 FRNQAP. Germline trimming cut 4 bases from V and 2 bases from J; bases unmatched to any gene: 2. The CDR3 has 14 residues. CDR3 bases read: TGTGCAAGCAGCTCTCAGGGGGCTGGAAATACGCTCTAT. Amino acid sequence: CASSSQGAGNTLY. The full CDR3 sequence reads CASSSQGAGNTLYF.

This clone was counted a few times. All gene names here are mouse names. The CDR3 is cut off 1 residue early in the read; its end comes from the germline J gene. This chain connects TRBV16 to TRBJ2-7, with a possible D match to TRBD1 (6 bases). Trimming left V 1 base short and J 0 bases short, with 7 bases between. Germline CDR1 and CDR2: SGHSA and FRNQAP. CDR3 length equals 14 residues. CDR3 DNA, as far as it was read: TGTGCAAGCAGCTTAGCGACAGGCTCCTATGAACAGTAC. Protein product: CASSLATGSYEQY. The CDR3 in full is CASSLATGSYEQYF. The variable domain in full, with the rest retrieved from reference TRBV16 and TRBJ2-7, is NAGVIQTPRHKVTGKGQEATLWCEPISGHSAVFWYRQTIVQGLEFLTYFRNQAPIDDSGMPKERFSAQMPNQSHSTLKIQSTQPQDSAVYLCASSLATGSYEQYFGPGTRLTVL.

Comments on this clone: Here the gene names and germline are mouse. The read falls 1 residue short of the CDR3 end, and the missing part is taken from the germline J gene. V is TRBV5 and J is TRBJ1-4, with D tentatively TRBD1 (5 bases). The V gene's germline CDR1 is LGHNA and CDR2 YNLKQL (reference sequence). The CDR3 is 14 residues long. Trimming pared 1 base from V and 3 bases from J, leaving 6 bases between. CDR3 amino acids: CASSQGGTNERLFF. The covered CDR3 bases are TGTGCCAGCAGCCAAGGGGGGACCAACGAAAGATTATTT.

This clone has more than one count but fewer than ten. The genes and germline here are from mouse. This CDR3 is CASSLNWGGAEQYF. CDR3 DNA (partial): TGTGCCAGCAGTCTGAACTGGGGGGGCGCTGAACAGTAC. This chain joins TRBV26 and TRBJ2-7, with 11 bases aligning to TRBD2. The CDR3 extends 1 residue past the end of the read, so its final part is completed from the germline J gene. Looked up from germline, CDR1 is KGHPV and CDR2 is FQNQEV (reference sequence). The length of the CDR3 is 14 residues. The ends lost 2 bases at V and 6 bases at J; junction bases unmatched: 3.

This clone was observed a handful of times. The germline and genes are mouse ones. The read ends 1 residue shy of where the CDR3 ends; the end is completed using the germline J gene. V usage is TRBV13-3 and J usage is TRBJ2-7; weak D call: TRBD1 (5 bases). Germline assignment: CDR1 NNHDY and CDR2 SYVADS. This CDR3 spans 11 amino acids. V lost 2 bases and J 6 bases, leaving 6 bases between the germline ends. The CDR3 sequence is CASSDRVEQYF. Partial CDR3 DNA: TGTGCCAGCAGTGACAGGGTTGAACAGTAC.

Comments on this clone: Germline and genes here are mouse. The sequenced part of the CDR3 DNA is TGTGCCAGCAGTAGGGGGGGGGCAAACACCTTGTAC. It encodes CASSRGGANTLY. The whole CDR3 protein is CASSRGGANTLYF. The V gene is TRBV19, the J gene TRBJ2-4, with TRBD2 identical over 8 bases. The CDR3 end is not reached by the read, which stops 1 residue before it; the germline J gene fills it in. The ends lost 3 bases at V and 5 bases at J; junction bases unmatched: 2. This CDR3 has 13 residues. CDR1 is FNHDT, CDR2 SITEND, per germline (reference sequence).

Comment on this clone: The listed genes are named as in mouse. Read coverage stops 1 residue before the CDR3 terminus; the germline J gene supplies the remainder. This sequence joins TRBV16 and TRBJ2-4; weak D call: TRBD1 (5 bases). V lost 0 bases and J 1 base, leaving 5 bases between the germline ends. This CDR3 has 14 amino acids. Germline V gene sequence: CDR1 SGHSA, CDR2 FRNQAP. CDR3 DNA (partial): TGTGCAAGCAGCTTAGAAGGGGGTCAAAACACCTTGTAC. It codes for CASSLEGGQNTLY. In full, the CDR3 reads CASSLEGGQNTLYF.